The 19 T cell receptor beta chains listed next were all sequenced from one sample in a study of T cell responses to AZD1222 COVID-19 vaccine. TCRdb's table, derived via immunoSEQ multiplex PCR, lists solely in-frame clones and lacks some. Among about 180,000 clones, 88% were seen once, and the ten largest hold roughly 26%. The specimen comprised peripheral blood, sampled 28 days after the second AZD1222 dose. All receptors derive from an adult who received the AZD1222 COVID-19 vaccine.

The table lists this clone with a count of one. Written as DNA, the CDR3 is TGTGCCAGCAGCGTTCTGAGCGGGAGGGCCGAAGAGCAGTACTTC. It encodes CASSVLSGRAEEQYF. The chain couples TRBV9 to TRBJ2-7; the match to TRBD2 covers 10 bases. This CDR3 contains 15 residues. Germline V lookup: CDR1 SGDLS, CDR2 YYNGEE. J gave up 7 bases and V 2 bases, and 9 bases lay outside the gene matches.

The chain has TRBV14 and TRBJ1-4; 11 bases line up with TRBD1. With V trimmed by 6 bases and J by 8 bases, 8 bases remained unmatched. Per the germline V gene, CDR1 is SGHDN and CDR2 is FVKESK. The CDR3 has 15 residues. The CDR3 region is CASSKWTGGGEKLFF. CDR3 sequence (DNA): TGTGCCAGCAGTAAATGGACAGGGGGCGGCGAAAAACTGTTTTTT.

This clone is a singleton in its sample. V usage is TRBV28 and J usage is TRBJ1-2, with TRBD1 matching over 7 bases. Per germline, CDR1 MDHEN and CDR2 SYDVKM. With V trimmed by 2 bases and J by 7 bases, 10 bases remained unmatched. The CDR3 is 15 residues long. The CDR3 reads CASSLGDREGGGYTF. The CDR3 DNA reads as TGTGCCAGCAGTTTAGGCGACAGGGAAGGCGGTGGCTACACCTTC.

The sample holds a few counts of this clone. V is TRBV24-1 and J is TRBJ2-7; D remains ambiguous. The CDR3 consists of 15 residues. Germline CDR1 is KGHDR and CDR2 is SFDVKD. The V and J ends lost 3 bases and 2 bases respectively, with 13 bases between them. CDR3 region: CATSDGVEATYEQYF. CDR3 DNA: TGTGCCACCAGTGATGGGGTTGAAGCCACCTACGAGCAGTACTTC.

The sample holds one count of this clone. This chain joins TRBV6-5 and TRBJ1-5; D remains ambiguous. CDR3 length equals 11 residues. The ends were cut back, 4 bases at V and 9 bases at J, with 7 bases in the middle. Germline CDR1 is MNHEY and CDR2 is SVGAGI. The DNA for the CDR3 is TGTGCCAGCAGTTTTCCTGGGCCCCAGCATTTT. Its translation: CASSFPGPQHF.

The chain carries TRBV5-1 and TRBJ2-7, with D perhaps matching TRBD1 (6 bases). V shed 0 bases and J shed 4 bases, with 11 bases lying between them. CDR1 and CDR2 (germline): SGHRS, YFSETQ. This CDR3 has 14 amino acids. CDR3 region: CASSLDRVGYEQYF. CDR3 nucleotides: TGCGCCAGCAGCTTGGACAGGGTGGGGTACGAGCAGTACTTC.

In DNA form, the CDR3 reads TGCGCCAGCAGCTTTCACAGGGGGCTAAATGGCTACACCTTC. Its protein is CASSFHRGLNGYTF. V and J are TRBV5-1 and TRBJ1-2, with 9 bases matching TRBD1. This CDR3 is 14 amino acids long. Trimming removed 2 bases from V and 6 bases from J; junction bases left unmatched: 5. CDR1 is SGHRS, CDR2 YFSETQ, per germline. The full variable domain, in which reference TRBV5-1 and TRBJ1-2 provide the parts outside the CDR3, is KAGVTQTPRYLIKTRGQQVTLSCSPISGHRSVSWYQQTPGQGLQFLFEYFSETQRNKGNFPGRFSGRQFSNSRSEMNVSTLELGDSALYLCASSFHRGLNGYTFGSGTRLTVV.

The rearrangement uses TRBV6-2 or TRBV6-3 and TRBJ2-3; 8 bases match TRBD1. CDR1 and CDR2 from the germline V gene are MNHEY and SVGEGT. The ends lost 0 bases at V and 0 bases at J; junction bases unmatched: 11. CDR3 length: 19 residues. The DNA for the CDR3 is TGTGCCAGCAGTTACTCGACCAGGGGGCGAGAGGGTAGCACAGATACGCAGTATTTT. Translated: CASSYSTRGREGSTDTQYF.

This clone was seen just once. The gene calls are TRBV27 and TRBJ2-7, with unresolved D. Trimming removed 2 bases at V and 2 bases at J, with 13 bases between. Germline CDR1 MNHEY, CDR2 SMNVEV (reference sequence). The CDR3 length is 15 residues. CDR3 sequence: CASSLESSGPYEQYF. CDR3 bases: TGTGCCAGCAGTTTAGAGTCCAGTGGGCCCTACGAGCAGTACTTC.

This clone was detected once. The chain uses TRBV12-5 and TRBJ2-5; D might be TRBD2 (6 bases). The V end lost 4 bases, the J end lost 5 bases, and 11 bases lay between the germline ends. This CDR3 region has 13 residues. Germline V gene sequence: CDR1 LGHNT, CDR2 FRNRAP. CDR3 nucleotide sequence: TGTGCTAGTGGTTCCGGGAGTGGGGAGACCCAGTACTTC. This codes for CASGSGSGETQYF.

This chain links TRBV12-5 with TRBJ1-3; D call uncertain. With 1 base removed from V and 4 bases from J, the gap between germline ends came to 8 bases. The CDR3 consists of 14 residues. In germline, CDR1 is LGHNT, CDR2 FRNRAP. CDR3 nucleotide sequence: TGTGCTAGTGGTTTGGGGCCGCCAGGAAACACCATATATTTT. Its translation is CASGLGPPGNTIYF.

The genes are TRBV21-1 and TRBJ2-2; TRBD2, as called in the table, went unchecked against the DNA. TRBV21-1 is annotated as a pseudogene. The CDR3 loop spans 15 amino acids. CDR3 sequence: CASSLAGPNTGELFF. DNA of the CDR3: TGTGCCAGCAGCTTGGCGGGTCCGAACACCGGGGAGCTGTTTTTT.

V and J are TRBV28 and TRBJ1-2; 8 bases fit TRBD1. Germline V gene data show CDR1 as MDHEN and CDR2 as SYDVKM. The V segment lost 6 bases and the J segment 4 bases; nucleotides outside the gene matches: 7. The CDR3 extends over 14 amino acids. CDR3 region: CASRPGQGLYGYTF. Written as DNA, the CDR3 is TGTGCCAGCAGGCCCGGACAGGGCCTCTATGGCTACACCTTC.

The chain employs TRBV5-4 and TRBJ2-3, with 8 bases matching TRBD2. CDR1 is SGHNT and CDR2 is YYREEE in the germline V gene (reference sequence). The CDR3 totals 16 residues. Trimming at V came to 0 bases and at J to 2 bases, leaving 5 bases not matched to a gene. CDR3: CASSLEGGRTTDTQYF. The DNA for the CDR3 is TGTGCCAGCAGCTTGGAGGGCGGGAGGACCACAGATACGCAGTATTTT. Filled out from reference TRBV5-4 and TRBJ2-3, the complete variable domain reads ETGVTQSPTHLIKTRGQQVTLRCSSQSGHNTVSWYQQALGQGPQFIFQYYREEENGRGNFPPRFSGLQFPNYSSELNVNALELDDSALYLCASSLEGGRTTDTQYFGPGTRLTVL.

V is TRBV7-2 and J is TRBJ2-3; D unresolved. Germline V lookup: CDR1 SGHTA, CDR2 FQGNSA. This CDR3 is built from 15 residues. V was cut by 0 bases and J by 0 bases, with 7 bases left in between. This chain's CDR3 is CASSLAGASTDTQYF. Written as DNA, the CDR3 is TGTGCCAGCAGCTTAGCTGGTGCTAGCACAGATACGCAGTATTTT.

This clone was detected only a few times. This chain uses TRBV28 with TRBJ2-3; no definite D call. V dropped 8 bases and J dropped 2 bases, with 5 bases sitting between them. This CDR3 is 11 amino acids long. Germline V gene lookup returns CDR1 MDHEN and CDR2 SYDVKM. CDR3 amino acids: CASAATDTQYF. In nucleotides, the CDR3 is TGTGCCAGCGCCGCCACAGATACGCAGTATTTT.

The sample holds a few counts of this clone. The chain is built from TRBV5-5 and TRBJ2-7, with D maybe TRBD2 (5 bases). The germline V gene encodes CDR1 SGHKS and CDR2 YYEKEE (reference sequence). V lost 4 bases and J lost 3, with 8 bases in between. CDR3 length: 12 residues. The CDR3 protein is CASSVRGYEQYF. The CDR3 bases are TGTGCCAGCAGCGTACGGGGCTACGAGCAGTACTTC.

The J gene is TRBJ2-2, the V gene TRBV28; 8 nucleotides align to TRBD1. V trimming: 5 bases; J trimming: 4 bases; junction bases outside the gene matches: 12. Germline V gives CDR1 MDHEN, CDR2 SYDVKM. This CDR3 spans 17 amino acids. The CDR3 DNA is TGTGCCAGCAGTCTACCGGGACAGGCCGGTTCCACCGGGGAGCTGTTTTTT. Amino acid sequence: CASSLPGQAGSTGELFF.

The CDR3, as DNA: TGTGCCAGCTCACCGGTAGGCCAGGGTAACGAGCAGTACTTC. Its translation: CASSPVGQGNEQYF. V is TRBV18 and J is TRBJ2-7; perhaps TRBD1 as D (5 bases). Trimming shortened V by 3 bases and J by 5 bases, and 14 bases separated the two germline ends. Germline V gives CDR1 KGHSH, CDR2 LQKENI. The CDR3 has 14 amino acids.